This entry describes one T cell receptor (beta chain). This clonotype was found a few times. Its binding antigen is unknown. Qualities for individual bases were not recorded, and no much larger clone is one base off. The entry originates in a study of T cells after yellow fever vaccination (dated by TCRdb to the late 2010s). In terms of the full investigation: The SMART-Seq v4 Ultra Low Input RNA kit was used to prepare libraries from fractions with low cell numbers. To follow T-cell clones before and after both primary and booster YFV17D yellow fever vaccination, bulk TCR alpha and beta repertoires underwent longitudinal sequencing. Blood samples were taken at several timepoints before and after primary and secondary immunization, and bulk PBMC replicates and cell subsets were isolated. The cohort comprised two healthy male donors, one aged 18 to 30 and one aged 30 to 40 years. The full study reports these points: A small share of clonotypes was detected in both CD4 and CD8 compartments, with the overlap likely arising from convergent recombination. Because abundant contaminating clonotypes from the bulk population could be contained in FACS-sorted repertoires, computational filtering was required. Compared with the primary T-cell response, the secondary T-cell response was faster but weaker, reaching its peak on day 5 rather than on day 15. Most clones expanded after primary vaccination were re-detected after the booster (96% of CD4 and 88% of CD8), suggesting broad memory maintenance. Because the study included only a couple of donors, the extent to which the findings can be generalized is limited.

The run used an Illumina NovaSeq 6000. TCR cDNA was made using 5'RACE template switching, a step that added a universal primer site and unique molecular identifiers. cDNA synthesis was primed from both the TCR alpha and TCR beta constant segments. Two PCR steps were used to amplify libraries, with sample barcodes and sequencing adapters being added in the second step. Sequencing of the libraries was done on either Illumina HiSeq 2500 (2x100 bp) or NovaSeq (2x150 bp). The authors' analysis ran thus. Reads were demultiplexed and collapsed into UMI consensus sequences with MIGEC, and V(D)J alignment was performed with MiXCR. Vaccine-responding clonotypes were defined with edgeR using replicate PBMC samples, requiring FDR below 0.01 and a log2 fold change above 5 up to day 15. Each bulk clonotype was labeled CD4 or CD8 based on which sequenced repertoire, CD4 or CD8, contained the clonotype at higher abundance. TCRdb reran the public reads through fastp at Q25 and MiXCR, keeping productive beta chains. Every CDR3 protein is listed once, alongside the most common genes and DNA of its rows. V and J calls and clone size were set by TCRdb, not the authors. For this sample the table gives 350,000 to 550,000 distinct CDR3 sequences, of which around 19% were detected only once. The ten largest clones represent 15% to 20% of the sample.

Per the publication, the treatment or condition label means: live attenuated yellow fever vaccine strain. At every blood-draw timepoint, two biological replicates of bulk PBMCs were collected. A standard Ficoll-Paque protocol was used to isolate PBMCs from peripheral blood. RNA was extracted with TriZol from bulk PBMCs, CD4 and CD8 fractions, and dextramer-positive and dextramer-negative fractions. The V end loses 3 bases and the J end loses 5 bases, and a stretch of 8 bases separates them. Including cysteine and phenylalanine, the CDR3 has 12 amino acids. The kept DNA is CDR3 alone, 36 bases in frame from the first base.

The V and J genes are TRBV12-3 or TRBV12-4 and TRBJ2-7; a confident D gene designation cannot be given. The sequencing used PBMCs, collected before the yellow fever booster vaccination. The TCR was taken from a man younger than 35 who received the YFV17D yellow fever vaccine. The CDR3 here reads CASSFTYDEQYF. The DNA sequence is as follows: TGTGCCAGCAGTTTTACCTACGACGAGCAGTACTTC.